Each of the 25 T cell receptor beta chains below was sequenced from the same sample in a study of siplizumab effects on memory and regulatory T cells. Researchers maintained the mixed lymphocyte reaction cells in coculture at 37°C for five to six days. Sequenced by immunoSEQ multiplex PCR; TCRdb stores in-frame clones only, minus some. Of around 9,000 clones listed, about 41% are singletons. The antigens for these receptors are not known. Sequenced input: CFSE-low (dividing) CD4+ T cells sorted from an allogeneic mixed lymphocyte reaction. The receptors derive from a human donor in good health; the cells came from an allogeneic mixed lymphocyte reaction.

The V call is TRBV5-1, the J call TRBJ2-1, with a weak D call TRBD2 (6 bases). There are 14 residues in the CDR3. The germline V gene encodes CDR1 SGHRS and CDR2 YFSETQ. The V gene lost 1 base and the J gene lost 9 bases, with 14 bases spanning the gap. The CDR3: CASSLSLARGEQFF. In DNA, the CDR3 is TGCGCCAGCAGCTTGTCACTAGCTAGGGGTGAGCAGTTCTTC. Full variable domain (remainder filled in from reference TRBV5-1 and TRBJ2-1): KAGVTQTPRYLIKTRGQQVTLSCSPISGHRSVSWYQQTPGQGLQFLFEYFSETQRNKGNFPGRFSGRQFSNSRSEMNVSTLELGDSALYLCASSLSLARGEQFFGPGTRLTVL.

This clone is classed as medium-sized (0.01 to 0.1%). The identical CDR3 is also encoded by other nucleotide sequences in the sample. The chain joins TRBV18 to TRBJ1-5; 9 bases are a match to TRBD1. V lost 4 bases, J lost 1 base, and 2 bases stayed unmatched. The germline CDR1 and CDR2 sequences are KGHSH and LQKENI. There are 15 residues in the CDR3. Here the CDR3 reads CASSRTGDSNQPQHF. CDR3 sequence (DNA): TGTGCCAGCTCACGGACAGGGGACAGCAATCAGCCCCAGCATTTT.

The gene calls are TRBV5-1 and TRBJ2-1, with D hard to call. The germline gives CDR1 SGHRS, CDR2 YFSETQ. The CDR3 loop spans 14 amino acids. V was pared by 2 bases and J by 0 bases, with 6 bases between. CDR3 loop: CASSFENSYNEQFF. CDR3 in DNA: TGCGCCAGCAGCTTTGAGAACTCCTACAATGAGCAGTTCTTC.

The chain joins TRBV7-9 to TRBJ1-2; D is unclear. The CDR3 contains 14 residues. Germline-derived CDR1 and CDR2 are SEHNR and FQNEAQ (reference sequence). Trimming removed 4 bases from V and 5 bases from J, with 14 bases in between. Here the CDR3 reads CASSSGFGEYGYTF. CDR3 DNA: TGTGCCAGCAGCTCAGGTTTCGGGGAATATGGCTACACCTTC.

Sample share makes this clone medium-sized. The rearrangement links TRBV6-5 to TRBJ1-2; D may be TRBD1 (6 bases). Germline-derived CDR1 and CDR2 are MNHEY and SVGAGI. CDR3 length equals 14 residues. V was pared by 7 bases and J by 4 bases, with 16 bases between. CDR3 amino acids: CASIARTAPYGYTF. The CDR3 DNA sequence: TGTGCCAGCATCGCACGGACAGCGCCCTATGGCTACACCTTC.

This clone showed up just a few times. The chain links TRBV29-1 to TRBJ2-1; tentatively, D is TRBD1 or TRBD2 (6 bases each). Looked up from germline, CDR1 is SQVTM and CDR2 is ANQGSEA. The CDR3 is made up of 14 amino acids. V was trimmed by 6 bases and J by 6 bases, leaving 18 bases between them. CDR3 nucleotides: TGCAGCGTAGAAAGGGGGGTCATGGGCAATGAGCAGTTCTTC. Protein product: CSVERGVMGNEQFF.

This clone was seen a handful of times. The V gene is TRBV5-5, the J gene TRBJ2-7; D remains unclear. The V and J ends lost 0 bases and 5 bases respectively, with 18 bases between them. This CDR3 region has 16 residues. Germline V gene lookup returns CDR1 SGHKS and CDR2 YYEKEE (reference sequence). The chain's CDR3 is CASSLALSIGSHEQYF. The CDR3 region has the DNA TGTGCCAGCAGCTTGGCCCTTTCCATCGGGTCCCACGAGCAGTACTTC.

V is TRBV6-6 and J is TRBJ1-4; D gene ambiguous. V was cut by 7 bases and J by 4 bases, with 13 bases left in between. In germline, CDR1 is MNHNY, CDR2 SVGAGI (reference sequence). This CDR3 has 14 amino acids. DNA for the CDR3: TGTGCCAGCAAACCCGGTAGTCTTAATGAAAAACTGTTTTTT. Its protein is CASKPGSLNEKLFF.

A few counts support this clone. The chain links TRBV5-1 to TRBJ2-1; possible D gene TRBD1, 6 bases. Germline CDR1 reads SGHRS; CDR2 reads YFSETQ. CDR3 length: 15 residues. Trimming pared 0 bases from V and 2 bases from J, leaving 9 bases between. CDR3: CASSLEGQTYNEQFF. For the CDR3, the DNA is TGCGCCAGCAGCTTGGAAGGACAGACCTACAATGAGCAGTTCTTC.

In its sample, this clone ranks as medium-sized (0.01 to 0.1%). V gene TRBV7-2 combines with J gene TRBJ2-3; TRBD1 matches 10 bases. The germline V gene has CDR1 SGHTA and CDR2 FQGNSA. After removal of 5 bases from V and 4 bases from J, the junction contained 3 bases not matched to a gene. The CDR3 runs to 14 residues. The DNA of the CDR3 is TGTGCCAGCAGCCCGACAGGGGGCCCAGATACGCAGTATTTT. Its translation: CASSPTGGPDTQYF.

The chain combines TRBV6-1 with TRBJ2-3; D not certain. CDR1 is MNHNS and CDR2 is SASEGT in the germline V gene. This CDR3 has 13 amino acids. V was shortened by 6 bases and J by 1 base, with 8 bases between the two germline ends. CDR3 protein: CASRQRGTDTQYF. DNA of the CDR3: TGTGCCAGCAGGCAGCGAGGCACAGATACGCAGTATTTT.

Within the sample, this clone is medium-sized. The V gene is TRBV15, the J gene TRBJ2-3; TRBD2 matches 9 bases. This CDR3 has 17 amino acids. The trim removed 1 base at V and 2 bases at J, leaving 7 bases unmatched. The germline gives CDR1 LNHNV, CDR2 YYDKDF (reference sequence). CDR3 loop: CATSRGSSGTFTDTQYF. DNA of the CDR3: TGTGCCACCAGCAGAGGATCTAGCGGGACCTTCACAGATACGCAGTATTTT.

V and J are TRBV7-9 and TRBJ2-2; tentatively, D is TRBD1 or TRBD2 (5 bases each). The germline V and J ends were trimmed by 5 bases and 5 bases, with 15 bases remaining between them. Per germline, CDR1 SEHNR and CDR2 FQNEAQ (reference sequence). CDR3 length: 15 residues. CDR3 residues: CASSKRAGTTGELFF. The CDR3, as DNA: TGTGCCAGCAGCAAAAGGGCAGGGACGACCGGGGAGCTGTTTTTT.

This clone showed up just once. This chain joins TRBV7-3 and TRBJ2-1, with 7 bases fitting TRBD1. CDR3 length equals 14 residues. Germline assignment: CDR1 SGHTA and CDR2 FQGTGA. The V and J ends lost 2 bases and 9 bases, in that order; junction bases with no gene match: 7. CDR3 nucleotide sequence: TGTGCCAGCAGCTTAGGGACAGCTAACGCTGAGCAGTTCTTC. Amino acids: CASSLGTANAEQFF.

The CDR3 region has the DNA TGTGCCAGTAGGGACAGGGGCACCTACGAGCAGTACTTC. Translated: CASRDRGTYEQYF. V and J are TRBV19 and TRBJ2-5; 9 bases match TRBD1. Near its end, the DNA agrees better with TRBJ2-7, so the J call may be wrong. This CDR3 has 13 amino acids. CDR1 is LNHDA, CDR2 SQIVND, per germline (reference sequence).

The genes are TRBV6-1 and TRBJ2-3; the match to TRBD1 covers 7 bases. The V segment lost 0 bases and the J segment 10 bases; nucleotides outside the gene matches: 10. Germline assignment: CDR1 MNHNS and CDR2 SASEGT. The CDR3 is made up of 15 amino acids. As DNA, the CDR3 is TGTGCCAGCAGTGAAGCGCGGACAGGCGGGTTCGCGCAGTATTTT. The encoded protein is CASSEARTGGFAQYF.

This chain links TRBV27 with TRBJ2-5; TRBD2 matches at 8 bases. V shed 6 bases and J 5 bases; nucleotides not matched to a gene: 8. CDR1 and CDR2 (germline): MNHEY, SMNVEV (reference sequence). The CDR3 is made up of 14 amino acids. The CDR3 DNA reads as TGTGCCAGCAGCGCCGGGACTAGGGGGGAGACCCAGTACTTC. It yields the protein CASSAGTRGETQYF.

The genes are TRBV5-4 and TRBJ2-5; no clear D gene. This CDR3 spans 13 amino acids. The V gene's germline CDR1 is SGHNT and CDR2 YYREEE (reference sequence). Trimming shortened V by 2 bases and J by 3 bases, and 8 bases separated the two germline ends. CDR3 in amino acids: CASSFSGEETQYF. Here the CDR3 DNA reads TGTGCCAGCAGCTTCAGTGGAGAAGAGACCCAGTACTTC.

The V call is TRBV28, the J call TRBJ2-1, with 8 bases matching TRBD2. The J segment lost 0 bases and the V segment lost 2 bases, leaving 18 bases of the junction unmatched. CDR1 and CDR2 from the germline V gene are MDHEN and SYDVKM. The CDR3 is 21 amino acids. The CDR3 sequence is CASSLPRTSFAGRSSYNEQFF. CDR3 sequence (DNA): TGTGCCAGCAGTTTACCGCGGACTAGCTTCGCGGGACGAAGCTCCTACAATGAGCAGTTCTTC.

The chain links TRBV7-2 to TRBJ2-2; no clear D gene. The germline V and J ends were trimmed by 5 bases and 2 bases, with 6 bases remaining between them. The CDR3 is made up of 13 amino acids. The V gene's germline CDR1 is SGHTA and CDR2 FQGNSA. The CDR3 DNA reads TGTGCCAGCAGCCCCCGAAACACCGGGGAGCTGTTTTTT. Amino acid sequence: CASSPRNTGELFF.

The gene calls are TRBV5-4 and TRBJ2-1; D gene ambiguous. Germline values: CDR1 SGHNT, CDR2 YYREEE (reference sequence). The CDR3 length is 15 residues. Trimming cost V 4 bases and J 3 bases, with 14 bases left between them. CDR3 protein: CASSHGSRGYNEQFF. The CDR3 coding sequence is TGTGCCAGCAGCCACGGCTCTAGAGGCTACAATGAGCAGTTCTTC.

V gene TRBV18 combines with J gene TRBJ1-5; unclear D gene. The CDR3 is made up of 15 amino acids. V was clipped by 6 bases and J by 0 bases, with 12 bases between them. Germline values: CDR1 KGHSH, CDR2 LQKENI. CDR3 bases: TGTGCCAGCTCCCCAGGACGTAGTAGCAATCAGCCCCAGCATTTT. As protein: CASSPGRSSNQPQHF.

The J gene is TRBJ1-2, the V gene TRBV18; tentative D call: TRBD1 (6 bases). The CDR3 sequence is 15 residues long. The germline V and J ends were trimmed by 2 bases and 0 bases, with 10 bases remaining between them. Germline V gene sequence: CDR1 KGHSH, CDR2 LQKENI. In nucleotides, the CDR3 is TGTGCCAGCTCACCAAACAGGGAGTCTAACTATGGCTACACCTTC. Its protein is CASSPNRESNYGYTF.

There are a few counts of this clone. The chain is built from TRBV7-6 and TRBJ2-6, with 11 bases fitting TRBD2. The CDR3 has 18 residues. Trimming took 5 bases from V and 2 from J; bases not matched to a gene: 8. Germline V lookup: CDR1 SGHVS, CDR2 FNYEAQ. CDR3 nucleotide sequence: TGTGCCAGCAGCAAAACTAGCGGGAGCGTCCCTGGGGCCAACGTCCTGACTTTC. Amino acid sequence: CASSKTSGSVPGANVLTF.

The CDR3 region has the DNA TGTGCCAGTAGTCCCGGACTAGCCAACAATGAGCAGTTCTTC. Its translation is CASSPGLANNEQFF. The V gene is TRBV19, the J gene TRBJ2-1; 8 nucleotides agree with TRBD2. Germline CDR1 LNHDA, CDR2 SQIVND (reference sequence). V trimming: 5 bases; J trimming: 5 bases; junction bases outside the gene matches: 5. The CDR3 covers 14 residues.